These 10 T cell receptor beta chains share one sample of origin, sequenced in a study of cytomegalovirus exposure and HLA in healthy donors (dated by TCRdb to about 2017). Library generation was performed with the immunoSEQ multiplex PCR assay. For the multiplex PCR, a mixture combining 60 forward primers for TCR Vbeta segments and 13 reverse primers for TCR Jbeta segments was used. TCRdb's version of the immuneACCESS table is confined to in-frame rearrangements and falls short of the full clone set. An unresolved V gene accounts for under half of the shortfall where checked; the remainder is of unknown origin. This sample's table contains 70,000 to 100,000 clones. The ten largest account for 3.5% to 4.5% of the sample. The sample consisted of PBMCs. The receptors shown here come from a man aged 18-30 years in good health and CMV-seropositive.

The chain combines TRBV14 with TRBJ2-5; no firm D call. Germline CDR1 SGHDN, CDR2 FVKESK. Trimming took off 1 base at V and 1 base at J, with 10 bases between the two ends. The CDR3 extends over 15 amino acids. The CDR3 sequence: CASSQVSPIQETQYF. The DNA of the CDR3 is TGTGCCAGCAGCCAAGTGAGCCCCATCCAAGAGACCCAGTACTTC.

This chain uses TRBV27 with TRBJ1-6; weak D call: TRBD1 (5 bases). The V gene's germline CDR1 is MNHEY and CDR2 SMNVEV (reference sequence). V was pared by 7 bases and J by 7 bases, with 17 bases between. The CDR3 covers 15 residues. In DNA form, the CDR3 reads TGTGCCAGCACACTCTGGGCAGGGATCAATTCACCCCTCCACTTT. Translated: CASTLWAGINSPLHF.

The rearrangement uses TRBV5-1 and TRBJ2-5; D might be TRBD1 (6 bases). The CDR3 covers 15 residues. V lost 3 bases, J lost 5 bases, and 17 bases lay in between. From germline, CDR1 is SGHRS and CDR2 YFSETQ. The CDR3 DNA reads TGCGCCAGCAGCTCCCCCCAGGGGTCGATTGAGACCCAGTACTTC. It is translated as CASSSPQGSIETQYF.

The V and J genes are TRBV5-1 and TRBJ1-3; D call uncertain. Per germline, CDR1 SGHRS and CDR2 YFSETQ. V lost 4 bases to trimming and J lost 0 bases, with 14 bases between them. The CDR3 consists of 16 residues. CDR3 amino acids: CASSPSTGSSGNTIYF. DNA for the CDR3: TGCGCCAGCAGCCCGTCGACGGGAAGCTCTGGAAACACCATATATTTT.

The CDR3 sequence is CASSGGGTGPPYEQYF. CDR3 nucleotide sequence: TGTGCCAGCAGCGGGGGGGGGACAGGCCCTCCCTACGAGCAGTACTTC. V gene TRBV5-5 combines with J gene TRBJ2-7; weak D call: TRBD1 (8 bases). CDR3 length equals 16 residues. The germline V gene has CDR1 SGHKS and CDR2 YYEKEE (reference sequence). Trimming took 4 bases from V and 2 from J, leaving 19 bases between them. Together with reference TRBV5-5 and TRBJ2-7, the CDR3 gives the full variable domain: DAGVTQSPTHLIKTRGQQVTLRCSPISGHKSVSWYQQVLGQGPQFIFQYYEKEERGRGNFPDRFSARQFPNYSSELNVNALLLGDSALYLCASSGGGTGPPYEQYFGPGTRLTVT.

Comments on this clone: Germline and junction disagree at one end, which may indicate a read error. The chain carries TRBV10-3 and TRBJ2-7; D call uncertain. The CDR3 is 15 residues long. CDR1 ENHRY and CDR2 SYGVKD come from the germline V gene. CDR3 nucleotide sequence: TGTGCCACGGCGAGCCAGGTGAGTGCGTCCTCCGAGCAGTACTTC. Translation gives CATASQVSASSEQYF.

The V and J genes are TRBV12-5 and TRBJ2-7, with TRBD1 identical over 7 bases. This CDR3 comprises 17 residues. V dropped 1 base and J dropped 4; count of bases not matched to a gene: 13. From germline, CDR1 is LGHNT and CDR2 FRNRAP. CDR3 sequence reads: CASGLAFETGTPYEQYF. CDR3 sequence (DNA): TGTGCTAGTGGTTTGGCCTTTGAGACAGGGACCCCTTACGAGCAGTACTTC. Full variable domain (remainder filled in from reference TRBV12-5 and TRBJ2-7): DARVTQTPRHKVTEMGQEVTMRCQPILGHNTVFWYRQTMMQGLELLAYFRNRAPLDDSGMPKDRFSAEMPDATLATLKIQPSEPRDSAVYFCASGLAFETGTPYEQYFGPGTRLTVT.

V is TRBV18 and J is TRBJ1-1, with 11 nucleotides matching TRBD1. Germline assignment: CDR1 KGHSH and CDR2 LQKENI. The CDR3 is made up of 14 amino acids. Losses at the gene ends were 4 bases for V and 5 bases for J; bases not matched to a gene: 3. The CDR3 DNA reads TGTGCCAGCTCACGGACAGGGGGCAATACTGAAGCTTTCTTT. Residues: CASSRTGGNTEAFF. The full variable domain, rest sourced from reference TRBV18 and TRBJ1-1, is NAGVMQNPRHLVRRRGQEARLRCSPMKGHSHVYWYRQLPEEGLKFMVYLQKENIIDESGMPKERFSAEFPKEGPSILRIQQVVRGDSAAYFCASSRTGGNTEAFFGQGTRLTVV.

The rearrangement links TRBV27 to TRBJ1-4, with D possibly TRBD1 on 6 matching bases. CDR3 length equals 14 residues. Per the germline V gene, CDR1 is MNHEY and CDR2 is SMNVEV (reference sequence). V lost 5 bases to trimming and J lost 5 bases, with 12 bases between them. Here the CDR3 reads CASSITGSNEKLFF. The CDR3 region has the DNA TGTGCCAGCAGTATAACAGGGTCCAATGAAAAACTGTTTTTT. The whole variable domain, remainder taken from reference TRBV27 and TRBJ1-4, is EAQVTQNPRYLITVTGKKLTVTCSQNMNHEYMSWYRQDPGLGLRQIYYSMNVEVTDKGDVPEGYKVSRKEKRNFPLILESPSPNQTSLYFCASSITGSNEKLFFGSGTQLSVL.

This rearrangement joins TRBV6-4 to TRBJ2-2, with D possibly matching TRBD2 (6 bases). The germline CDR1 and CDR2 sequences are MRHNA and SNTAGT. The CDR3 totals 15 residues. V lost 6 bases and J 6 bases, leaving 17 bases between the germline ends. CDR3: CASSEGGQVSGELFF. The CDR3 coding sequence is TGTGCCAGCAGCGAAGGAGGGCAGGTCTCCGGGGAGCTGTTTTTT.